This T cell receptor (beta chain) was recorded in a study of neurological immune-mediated disorders. The cDNA was generated through 5'RACE incorporating 10-nucleotide random UMIs. TCRdb reprocessed the 5' RACE reads with MiXCR, giving one entry per CDR3 protein. The data contain 100,000 or so distinct CDR3 sequences, around 13% of them singletons. Time point defined: longitudinal time-point 2. This clonotype was recorded many times. Germline V gives CDR1 ENHRY, CDR2 SYGVKD. Trimming took off 3 bases at V and 2 bases at J, with 13 bases between the two ends. The CDR3 covers 15 residues. This sequence joins TRBV10-3 and TRBJ1-2; unclear D gene. This clonotype originated in a female donor with HTLV-1-associated myelopathy (HAM/TSP). Source material: PBMCs. The CDR3 here is CAISDPSAGNYGYTF. The CDR3 DNA follows: TGTGCCATCAGTGACCCCTCCGCAGGCAACTATGGCTACACCTTC.